This TCR beta chain was identified during a study of cytomegalovirus exposure and HLA in healthy donors. Details on this clone: Its antigen is not identified.

60 Vbeta and 13 Jbeta primers were used in PCR. Generated by immunoSEQ multiplex PCR, the TCRdb table keeps only in-frame clones and is missing some. The data show roughly 200,000 clones, with 77% seen just once and less than 3.5% held by the top ten. Broader study findings: With later analysis, a missense DCLRE1C variant became linked to TCR beta V- and J-gene trimming.

V dropped 6 bases and J dropped 1 base, with 15 bases sitting between them. CDR1 is MDHEN, CDR2 SYDVKM, per germline. This CDR3 region has 15 residues. The clonotype comes from a woman aged 55-69 years in good health and CMV-seropositive. Sequenced sample: PBMCs. The chain recombines TRBV28 with TRBJ1-1; possibly TRBD1 for D (6 bases). The chain's CDR3 is CASSKGGGWNTEAFF. The CDR3 region has the DNA TGTGCCAGCAGCAAGGGTGGGGGCTGGAACACTGAAGCTTTCTTT.